A selection of T cell receptor beta chains follows, all from one sample in a study of blood T cell repertoires in COVID-19. TCRdb's copy holds only in-frame clones and misses some; the assay was immunoSEQ multiplex PCR. The data contain some 320,000 clones, approximately 87% of them seen just once; the ten biggest clones take up approximately 8%. Sequences were obtained from peripheral blood. These receptors were taken from a woman in her fifties or sixties who had recovered from COVID-19. The CDR3 runs from the conserved cysteine through the conserved F or W. Each record gives: J gene, CDR3 length, clone size, V gene, D gene, CDR3 protein, CDR3 DNA. A D gene is named only where the DNA matches it firmly. Expanded clones are given a class, and other clones once, few, many or no size at all.

J gene: TRBJ2-2
CDR3 length: 16
clone size: few
V gene: TRBV18
D gene: .
CDR3 protein: CASSPNTQDTAGELFF
CDR3 DNA: TGTGCCAGCTCACCAAATACGCAGGATACCGCCGGGGAGCTGTTTTTT

J gene: TRBJ2-1
CDR3 length: 15
clone size: .
V gene: TRBV11-3
D gene: TRBD2
CDR3 protein: CASSFYSLAGAKQFF
CDR3 DNA: TGTGCCAGCAGCTTCTACTCCCTAGCGGGAGCGAAGCAGTTCTTC

J gene: TRBJ2-1
CDR3 length: 12
clone size: few
V gene: TRBV5-6
D gene: .
CDR3 protein: CASSLFGYEQFF
CDR3 DNA: TGTGCCAGCAGCCTCTTCGGGTATGAGCAGTTCTTC

J gene: TRBJ1-1
CDR3 length: 15
clone size: .
V gene: TRBV28
D gene: TRBD1
CDR3 protein: CASSLWGQSNTEAFF
CDR3 DNA: TGTGCCAGCAGTTTATGGGGACAGTCGAACACTGAAGCTTTCTTT

J gene: TRBJ2-7
CDR3 length: 18
clone size: few
V gene: TRBV4-3
D gene: TRBD2
CDR3 protein: CASSQDLLRLAGGYEQYF
CDR3 DNA: TGCGCCAGCAGCCAAGATCTTCTGCGGCTAGCGGGAGGCTACGAGCAGTACTTC

J gene: TRBJ1-5
CDR3 length: 16
clone size: .
V gene: TRBV12-2
D gene: .
CDR3 protein: CASRSILRAQIQPQHF
CDR3 DNA: TGTGCAAGTCGCTCGATCTTGAGGGCGCAGATTCAGCCCCAGCATTTT

J gene: TRBJ2-5
CDR3 length: 14
clone size: .
V gene: TRBV5-1
D gene: .
CDR3 protein: CASTIQGSRETQYF
CDR3 DNA: TGCGCCAGCACCATACAGGGAAGTCGAGAGACCCAGTACTTC

J gene: TRBJ2-5
CDR3 length: 15
clone size: .
V gene: TRBV7-7
D gene: .
CDR3 protein: CASSLGSGLGETQYF
CDR3 DNA: TGTGCCAGCAGCTTAGGGTCTGGGCTCGGCGAGACCCAGTACTTC

J gene: TRBJ2-7
CDR3 length: 14
clone size: few
V gene: TRBV4-2
D gene: .
CDR3 protein: CASSQATQGYEQYF
CDR3 DNA: TGTGCCAGCAGCCAGGCTACACAGGGCTACGAGCAGTACTTC

J gene: TRBJ2-3
CDR3 length: 14
clone size: .
V gene: TRBV15
D gene: .
CDR3 protein: CATSRDLTTDTQYF
CDR3 DNA: TGTGCCACCAGCAGAGACTTAACAACAGATACGCAGTATTTT

J gene: TRBJ1-1
CDR3 length: 14
clone size: .
V gene: TRBV11-2
D gene: TRBD1
CDR3 protein: CASRTGVPNTEAFF
CDR3 DNA: TGTGCCAGCAGAACAGGGGTTCCGAACACTGAAGCTTTCTTT

J gene: TRBJ2-1
CDR3 length: 16
clone size: .
V gene: TRBV28
D gene: TRBD2
CDR3 protein: CASSASGGHSYNEQFF
CDR3 DNA: TGTGCCAGCAGTGCTAGCGGGGGGCACTCCTACAATGAGCAGTTCTTC

J gene: TRBJ2-3
CDR3 length: 14
clone size: .
V gene: TRBV3-1/TRBV3-2
D gene: .
CDR3 protein: CASSQFAGKGTQYF
CDR3 DNA: TGTGCCAGCAGCCAATTCGCGGGGAAGGGTACGCAGTATTTT

J gene: TRBJ2-3
CDR3 length: 15
clone size: .
V gene: TRBV19
D gene: TRBD2
CDR3 protein: CASTPGLARTDTQYF
CDR3 DNA: TGTGCCAGTACTCCGGGACTAGCGAGAACAGATACGCAGTATTTT

J gene: TRBJ1-5
CDR3 length: 14
clone size: many
V gene: TRBV4-1
D gene: .
CDR3 protein: CASSPTLGGKVGHF
CDR3 DNA: TGCGCCAGCAGCCCGACCCTGGGAGGGAAGGTGGGGCATTTT

J gene: TRBJ2-5
CDR3 length: 14
clone size: .
V gene: TRBV2
D gene: TRBD2
CDR3 protein: CASSALAGGETQYF
CDR3 DNA: TGTGCCAGCAGTGCTCTAGCGGGGGGTGAGACCCAGTACTTC

J gene: TRBJ2-7
CDR3 length: 13
clone size: once
V gene: TRBV28
D gene: TRBD2
CDR3 protein: CAITSGRIREQYF
CDR3 DNA: TGTGCCATAACTAGCGGGAGAATTCGCGAGCAGTACTTC

J gene: TRBJ2-1
CDR3 length: 13
clone size: few
V gene: TRBV10-3
D gene: TRBD1
CDR3 protein: CAISGQGYNEQFF
CDR3 DNA: TGTGCCATCAGCGGACAGGGATACAATGAGCAGTTCTTC

J gene: TRBJ1-5
CDR3 length: 16
clone size: .
V gene: TRBV21-1
D gene: .
CDR3 protein: CASSKDRGQGHQPQHF
CDR3 DNA: TGTGCCAGCAGCAAAGATAGGGGACAGGGGCATCAGCCCCAGCATTTT

J gene: TRBJ2-5
CDR3 length: 16
clone size: .
V gene: TRBV27
D gene: TRBD2
CDR3 protein: CASSFLRGDPPETQYF
CDR3 DNA: TGTGCCAGCAGTTTTCTTCGGGGGGACCCTCCCGAGACCCAGTACTTC

J gene: TRBJ2-3
CDR3 length: 18
clone size: .
V gene: TRBV5-6
D gene: TRBD2
CDR3 protein: CASSPFSGRASSTDTQYF
CDR3 DNA: TGTGCCAGCAGCCCCTTTAGCGGGAGGGCGAGTAGCACAGATACGCAGTATTTT

J gene: TRBJ2-7
CDR3 length: 14
clone size: once
V gene: TRBV4-1
D gene: TRBD2
CDR3 protein: CASSQVAGAYEQYF
CDR3 DNA: TGCGCCAGCAGCCAAGTTGCGGGGGCCTACGAGCAGTACTTC

J gene: TRBJ1-1
CDR3 length: 14
clone size: .
V gene: TRBV6-2/TRBV6-3
D gene: .
CDR3 protein: CASSRRWTGGKAFF
CDR3 DNA: TGTGCCAGCAGTCGCCGCTGGACGGGGGGCAAAGCTTTCTTT

J gene: TRBJ1-1
CDR3 length: 15
clone size: .
V gene: TRBV5-6
D gene: .
CDR3 protein: CASSLAPRVNTEAFF
CDR3 DNA: TGTGCCAGCAGCTTGGCCCCCAGGGTGAACACTGAAGCTTTCTTT

J gene: TRBJ2-3
CDR3 length: 12
clone size: .
V gene: TRBV30
D gene: TRBD2
CDR3 protein: CARSGNTDTQYF
CDR3 DNA: TGTGCCCGTAGCGGGAACACAGATACGCAGTATTTT

J gene: TRBJ2-5
CDR3 length: 16
clone size: .
V gene: TRBV27
D gene: TRBD1
CDR3 protein: CASSGVGTGIRQTQYF
CDR3 DNA: TGTGCCAGCAGTGGGGTCGGGACAGGGATTCGGCAGACCCAGTACTTC

J gene: TRBJ2-3
CDR3 length: 17
clone size: .
V gene: TRBV13
D gene: TRBD2
CDR3 protein: CASSLAIAGVGTDTQYF
CDR3 DNA: TGTGCCAGCAGCTTAGCCATAGCGGGAGTTGGCACAGATACGCAGTATTTT

J gene: TRBJ1-1
CDR3 length: 14
clone size: .
V gene: TRBV11-3
D gene: TRBD1
CDR3 protein: CASSLGQGSTEAFF
CDR3 DNA: TGTGCCAGCAGCTTGGGACAGGGGAGCACTGAAGCTTTCTTT

J gene: TRBJ1-6
CDR3 length: 14
clone size: .
V gene: TRBV7-9
D gene: .
CDR3 protein: CASTQIEGASPLHF
CDR3 DNA: TGTGCCAGCACCCAGATCGAAGGGGCCTCACCCCTCCACTTT

J gene: TRBJ2-7
CDR3 length: 14
clone size: .
V gene: TRBV19
D gene: TRBD2
CDR3 protein: CASSRGLAAYEQYF
CDR3 DNA: TGTGCCAGTAGTAGGGGACTAGCGGCCTACGAGCAGTACTTC

J gene: TRBJ2-1
CDR3 length: 15
clone size: .
V gene: TRBV19
D gene: .
CDR3 protein: CASSRGNSFPNEQFF
CDR3 DNA: TGTGCCAGTAGTAGAGGCAATTCCTTCCCGAATGAGCAGTTCTTC

J gene: TRBJ2-7
CDR3 length: 18
clone size: .
V gene: TRBV27
D gene: TRBD2
CDR3 protein: CASSFKPGGRNVRYEQYF
CDR3 DNA: TGTGCCAGCAGTTTCAAACCAGGCGGGAGAAATGTCCGCTACGAGCAGTACTTC

J gene: TRBJ1-5
CDR3 length: 15
clone size: .
V gene: TRBV4-3
D gene: .
CDR3 protein: CASSLTENSNQPQHF
CDR3 DNA: TGCGCCAGCAGCCTAACAGAAAATAGCAATCAGCCCCAGCATTTT

J gene: TRBJ2-1
CDR3 length: 15
clone size: once
V gene: TRBV7-2
D gene: .
CDR3 protein: CASSLERASYNEQFF
CDR3 DNA: TGTGCCAGCAGCTTAGAGCGGGCCTCCTACAATGAGCAGTTCTTC

J gene: TRBJ1-1
CDR3 length: 12
clone size: .
V gene: TRBV27
D gene: TRBD1
CDR3 protein: CASSLHRGEAFF
CDR3 DNA: TGTGCCAGCAGTCTCCACAGGGGTGAAGCTTTCTTT

J gene: TRBJ1-2
CDR3 length: 15
clone size: once
V gene: TRBV7-2
D gene: .
CDR3 protein: CASSPAGIGSYGYTF
CDR3 DNA: TGTGCCAGCAGCCCCGCGGGGATCGGGAGCTATGGCTACACCTTC

J gene: TRBJ1-1
CDR3 length: 12
clone size: .
V gene: TRBV29-1
D gene: .
CDR3 protein: CSVSFRNTEAFF
CDR3 DNA: TGCAGCGTCTCCTTCCGGAACACTGAAGCTTTCTTT

J gene: TRBJ2-1
CDR3 length: 15
clone size: .
V gene: TRBV6-5
D gene: TRBD2
CDR3 protein: CASSRGLAGYNEQFF
CDR3 DNA: TGTGCCAGCAGCCGCGGACTAGCGGGATACAATGAGCAGTTCTTC

J gene: TRBJ1-1
CDR3 length: 13
clone size: once
V gene: TRBV10-2
D gene: .
CDR3 protein: CASQRPYHTEAFF
CDR3 DNA: TGCGCCAGCCAGCGGCCGTATCACACTGAAGCTTTCTTT

J gene: TRBJ2-1
CDR3 length: 13
clone size: .
V gene: TRBV12-3/TRBV12-4
D gene: TRBD1
CDR3 protein: CASSKTGGVEQFF
CDR3 DNA: TGTGCCAGCAGTAAAACAGGGGGCGTCGAGCAGTTCTTC

J gene: TRBJ2-3
CDR3 length: 14
clone size: .
V gene: TRBV18
D gene: .
CDR3 protein: CASSPESRADTQYF
CDR3 DNA: TGTGCCAGCTCACCCGAGTCGCGAGCAGATACGCAGTATTTT